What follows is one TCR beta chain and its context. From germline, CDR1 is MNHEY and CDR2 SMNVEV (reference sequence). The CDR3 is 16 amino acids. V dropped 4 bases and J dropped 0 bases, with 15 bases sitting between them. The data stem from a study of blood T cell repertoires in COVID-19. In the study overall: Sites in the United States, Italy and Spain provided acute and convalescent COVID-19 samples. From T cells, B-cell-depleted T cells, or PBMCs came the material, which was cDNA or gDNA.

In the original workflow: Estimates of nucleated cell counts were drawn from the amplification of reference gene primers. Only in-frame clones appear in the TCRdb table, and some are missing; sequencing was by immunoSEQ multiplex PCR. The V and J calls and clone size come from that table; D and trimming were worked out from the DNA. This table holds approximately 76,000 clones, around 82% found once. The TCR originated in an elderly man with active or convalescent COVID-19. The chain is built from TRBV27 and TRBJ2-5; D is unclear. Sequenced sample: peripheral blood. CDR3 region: CASSSPGPDYQETQYF. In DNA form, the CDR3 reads TGTGCCAGCAGTTCGCCGGGTCCAGACTACCAAGAGACCCAGTACTTC.